Presented here are 10 T cell receptor beta chains from one specimen sequenced in a study of beta chain features in type 1 diabetes. What was sequenced were expressed TCRB transcripts, since all of the isolated RNA had been reverse transcribed. Only in-frame clones appear in the TCRdb table, and some are missing; sequencing was by immunoSEQ multiplex PCR. The sample yields around 500,000 clones, 9.5% to 12% seen once. Sequenced input: naive CD4+ T cells from blood. These receptors were taken from a woman between 18 and 29 years old in good health.

The chain combines TRBV4-1 with TRBJ2-5; maybe TRBD2 (5 bases). V was cut by 1 base and J by 5 bases, with 14 bases left in between. The V gene's germline CDR1 is MGHRA and CDR2 YSYEKL. The CDR3 totals 15 residues. CDR3: CASSQGAVLWETQYF. DNA of the CDR3: TGCGCCAGCAGCCAAGGAGCGGTTCTTTGGGAGACCCAGTACTTC.

In the case of this clone: Other DNA variants within this sample encode the same CDR3. The chain combines TRBV4-3 with TRBJ2-1; D gene unclear. Trimming removed 0 bases at V and 2 bases at J, with 8 bases between. Per germline, CDR1 LGHNA and CDR2 YSLEER. The CDR3 is 15 residues long. CDR3 in amino acids: CASSQEGRTYNEQFF. CDR3 sequence (DNA): TGCGCCAGCAGCCAAGAAGGTCGAACCTACAATGAGCAGTTCTTC.

This clone was observed a handful of times. V and J are TRBV9 and TRBJ1-2; D remains ambiguous. Germline CDR1 and CDR2: SGDLS and YYNGEE. V was trimmed by 7 bases and J by 12 bases, leaving 10 bases between them. This CDR3 is 9 amino acids long. The CDR3 DNA sequence: TGTGCCAGCGGTCCGGGGAACACCTTC. Encoded protein: CASGPGNTF.

This clone showed up just a few times. V gene TRBV7-2 combines with J gene TRBJ2-7, with 9 bases identical to TRBD1. The length of the CDR3 is 16 residues. The germline V gene encodes CDR1 SGHTA and CDR2 FQGNSA. The J segment lost 6 bases and the V segment lost 7 bases, leaving 16 bases of the junction unmatched. The DNA of the CDR3 is TGTGCCAGCAAACGAGGAGGGGCCCGGGACAGGGCCGAGCAGTACGTC. Its protein is CASKRGGARDRAEQYV.

This chain connects TRBV7-2 to TRBJ2-5; D might be TRBD1 (5 bases). The CDR3 runs to 14 residues. Trimming pared 1 base from V and 6 bases from J, leaving 12 bases between. Germline V lookup: CDR1 SGHTA, CDR2 FQGNSA. Here the CDR3 DNA reads TGTGCCAGCAGCTTAGATTTGGGGCCGAAGACCCAGTACTTC. Encoded protein: CASSLDLGPKTQYF.

This clone has a handful of counts. V and J are TRBV7-9 and TRBJ2-5, with unresolved D. V dropped 0 bases and J dropped 3 bases, with 8 bases sitting between them. Per germline, CDR1 SEHNR and CDR2 FQNEAQ (reference sequence). The CDR3 sequence is 14 residues long. The DNA of the CDR3 is TGTGCCAGCAGCTTAGCGCGCGCAGAAGAGACCCAGTACTTC. Encoded protein: CASSLARAEETQYF.

The chain is built from TRBV9 and TRBJ2-5; TRBD2 might be the D (6 bases). The CDR3 is 14 residues long. Trimming stripped 2 bases from V and 5 bases from J, with 13 bases between. Per germline, CDR1 SGDLS and CDR2 YYNGEE. The chain's CDR3 is CASSVGGPRETQYF. The CDR3, as DNA: TGTGCCAGCAGCGTCGGAGGGCCACGGGAGACCCAGTACTTC. Filled out from reference TRBV9 and TRBJ2-5, the complete variable domain reads DSGVTQTPKHLITATGQRVTLRCSPRSGDLSVYWYQQSLDQGLQFLIQYYNGEERAKGNILERFSAQQFPDLHSELNLSSLELGDSALYFCASSVGGPRETQYFGPGTRLLVL.

CDR3 in DNA: TGCGCCAGCAGTTCCGGGACAGGGGCCTACGAGCAGTACGTC. Translated: CASSSGTGAYEQYV. The chain couples TRBV5-1 to TRBJ2-7; 10 nucleotides agree with TRBD1. J lost 2 bases, V lost 5 bases, and 4 bases had no gene match. Germline CDR1 and CDR2: SGHRS and YFSETQ. CDR3 length: 14 amino acids.

The rearrangement links TRBV29-1 to TRBJ2-5; the D gene could be TRBD1 or TRBD2 (5 bases each). CDR3 length: 12 amino acids. The V gene lost 7 bases and the J gene lost 5 bases, with 14 bases spanning the gap. Germline values: CDR1 SQVTM, CDR2 ANQGSEA. This CDR3 is CSARRGDETQYF. The CDR3 coding sequence is TGCAGCGCCAGGAGAGGGGACGAGACCCAGTACTTC. The whole variable domain, remainder taken from reference TRBV29-1 and TRBJ2-5, is SAVISQKPSRDICQRGTSLTIQCQVDSQVTMMFWYRQQPGQSLTLIATANQGSEATYESGFVIDKFPISRPNLTFSTLTVSNMSPEDSSIYLCSARRGDETQYFGPGTRLLVL.

The table lists this clone with a few counts. The chain joins TRBV14 to TRBJ1-5, with a tentative D call TRBD1 (5 bases). From germline, CDR1 is SGHDN and CDR2 FVKESK. V lost 3 bases and J 5 bases, leaving 11 bases between the germline ends. The CDR3 runs 14 residues. The CDR3 region is CASSQGQIHQPQHF. The DNA for the CDR3 is TGTGCCAGCAGCCAGGGGCAGATTCATCAGCCCCAGCATTTT.